The source of this TCR beta chain is a study of T-cell memory formation after mild COVID-19. Study background: TCR clusters were mostly donor specific. Study-wide results and limits: Memory from before infection featured some responding clones, which suggests cross-reactive memory joined. CD8+ contracting clones occupied EMRA, while CD4+ ones occupied mainly CM and EM.

On this clonotype itself: Its antigen is still unknown.

TCRdb called the 5' RACE reads again in MiXCR, with one record for every CDR3 protein. The repertoire consists of approximately 430,000 distinct CDR3 sequences, with 23% occurring once and the leading ten covering roughly 13%. CDR3 length equals 16 residues. V lost 2 bases, J lost 0 bases, and 5 bases stayed unmatched. Germline assignment: CDR1 MNHNS and CDR2 SASEGT. The receptor was derived from an adult woman who had mild COVID-19 (a few samples of this study predate the infection). Cell type and time point are not known. V gene TRBV6-1 combines with J gene TRBJ2-3; 7 positions agree with TRBD2. Sequenced input: PBMCs or a T cell subset sorted from them (not recorded which). The CDR3, as DNA: TGTGCCAGCAGTGAATGGCCTAGCGGCAGCACAGATACGCAGTATTTT. Protein product: CASSEWPSGSTDTQYF.